This T cell receptor beta chain was identified in a study of regulatory T cells. Study outcomes and limitations: In CD3G-deficient patients, conventional CD4+ T cells were enriched for hydrophobic CDR3 residues at positions 6 and 7.

This CDR3 region has 13 residues. V was pared by 6 bases and J by 2 bases, with 8 bases between. Germline assignment: CDR1 ENHRY and CDR2 SYGVKD. The PCR used 52 TRBV and 13 TRBJ primers. Method: immunoSEQ multiplex PCR; TCRdb's copy keeps in-frame clones and lacks some. The table shows 25,000 to 40,000 clones, with about 93% occurring only once. This clone has more than one count but fewer than ten. What it binds is not known. The sample was conventional CD4+ T cells sorted from blood. This receptor was identified in a child younger than 10 with CD3G deficiency. The chain couples TRBV10-3 to TRBJ1-5; perhaps TRBD1 as D (5 bases). The CDR3 DNA reads TGTGCCATCAGCGCGACAGGCAATCAGCCCCAGCATTTT. Protein sequence: CAISATGNQPQHF.